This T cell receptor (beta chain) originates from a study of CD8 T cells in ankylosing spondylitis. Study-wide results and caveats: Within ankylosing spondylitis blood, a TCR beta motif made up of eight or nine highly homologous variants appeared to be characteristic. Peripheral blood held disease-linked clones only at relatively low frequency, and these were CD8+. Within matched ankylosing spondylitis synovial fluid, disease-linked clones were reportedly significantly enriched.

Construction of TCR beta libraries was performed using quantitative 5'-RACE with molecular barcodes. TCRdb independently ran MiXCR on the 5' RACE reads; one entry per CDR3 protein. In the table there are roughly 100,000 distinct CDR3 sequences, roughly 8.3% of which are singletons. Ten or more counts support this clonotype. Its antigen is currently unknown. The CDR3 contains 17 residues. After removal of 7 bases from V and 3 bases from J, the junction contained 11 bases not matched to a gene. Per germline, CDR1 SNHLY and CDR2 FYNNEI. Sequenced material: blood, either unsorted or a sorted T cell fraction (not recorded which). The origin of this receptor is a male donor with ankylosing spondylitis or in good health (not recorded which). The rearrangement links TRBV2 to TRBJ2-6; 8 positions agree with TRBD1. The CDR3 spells CASIRLTGVIGANVLTF. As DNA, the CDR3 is TGTGCCAGCATTCGATTGACAGGGGTAATTGGGGCCAACGTCCTGACTTTC. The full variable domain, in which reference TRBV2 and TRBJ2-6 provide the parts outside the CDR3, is EPEVTQTPSHQVTQMGQEVILRCVPISNHLYFYWYRQILGQKVEFLVSFYNNEISEKSEIFDDQFSVERPDGSNFTLKIRSTKLEDSAMYFCASIRLTGVIGANVLTFGAGSRLTVL.